This passage covers 23 T cell receptor beta chains from one sample sequenced in a study of blood T cell repertoires in COVID-19. Here immunoSEQ multiplex PCR was the method, and the copy in TCRdb shows in-frame clones only, minus some. This repertoire shows roughly 120,000 clones, roughly 89% found once; its top ten account for around 2.1%. Sequenced: peripheral blood. All receptors derive from a woman in her forties or fifties with acute or convalescent COVID-19.

The V and J genes are TRBV29-1 and TRBJ2-4, with 8 bases that match TRBD2. CDR1 SQVTM and CDR2 ANQGSEA come from the germline V gene. V lost 4 bases and J lost 6; bases outside the gene matches: 11. CDR3 length: 15 amino acids. As DNA, the CDR3 is TGCAGCGTTGGAAACGGGGGGGCCGGTGGAAACATTCAGTACTTC. This translates into CSVGNGGAGGNIQYF.

The rearrangement uses TRBV18 and TRBJ2-1; TRBD1 matches at 10 bases. The CDR3 runs 15 residues. Germline lookup yields CDR1 KGHSH and CDR2 LQKENI. J was trimmed by 5 bases and V by 2 bases; bases with no gene match: 3. The CDR3 loop reads CASSPGTGVDNEQFF. DNA of the CDR3: TGTGCCAGCTCACCAGGGACAGGGGTGGACAATGAGCAGTTCTTC.

V gene TRBV27 combines with J gene TRBJ2-1, with 10 bases fitting TRBD2. V was pared by 8 bases and J by 2 bases, with 6 bases of the junction left unmatched. This CDR3 comprises 15 residues. Germline lookup yields CDR1 MNHEY and CDR2 SMNVEV (reference sequence). Written as DNA, the CDR3 is TGTGCCAGCGATAGAGCGGGAGGGCCCTACAATGAGCAGTTCTTC. Amino acids: CASDRAGGPYNEQFF.

The genes are TRBV7-3 and TRBJ2-2; tentatively, D is TRBD2 (5 bases). Per germline, CDR1 SGHTA and CDR2 FQGTGA. Trimming removed 3 bases from V and 0 bases from J, with 14 bases in between. There are 17 residues in the CDR3. DNA of the CDR3: TGTGCCAGCAGCTTTAGCCGGGGAAGCCCGAACACCGGGGAGCTGTTTTTT. It specifies CASSFSRGSPNTGELFF.

The chain combines TRBV5-4 with TRBJ1-1; unclear D gene. V lost 4 bases and J lost 0, with 16 bases in between. CDR1 is SGHNT and CDR2 is YYREEE in the germline V gene (reference sequence). CDR3 length: 16 amino acids. CDR3 region: CASSPLGGSLNTEAFF. CDR3 nucleotide sequence: TGTGCCAGCAGCCCCCTTGGAGGCAGCCTGAACACTGAAGCTTTCTTT.

This chain uses TRBV7-9 with TRBJ2-3, with 11 nucleotides matching TRBD2. The CDR3 length is 17 residues. The J segment lost 1 base and the V segment lost 5 bases, leaving 8 bases of the junction unmatched. Germline V gives CDR1 SEHNR, CDR2 FQNEAQ (reference sequence). CDR3 loop: CASSNLELAGGTDTQYF. CDR3 nucleotides: TGTGCCAGCAGCAATCTCGAACTAGCGGGGGGCACAGATACGCAGTATTTT.

This clone was counted a few times. The rearrangement links TRBV19 to TRBJ2-1; 7 bases agree with TRBD2. The ends lost 7 bases at V and 5 bases at J; junction bases unmatched: 11. The CDR3 runs to 15 residues. The germline V gene has CDR1 LNHDA and CDR2 SQIVND (reference sequence). The CDR3 spells CASNKRRERDNEQFF. Written as DNA, the CDR3 is TGTGCCAGTAACAAGAGGCGGGAGAGGGACAATGAGCAGTTCTTC.

This chain connects TRBV5-4 to TRBJ1-3; a weak D match, TRBD1 (5 bases). Germline assignment: CDR1 SGHNT and CDR2 YYREEE (reference sequence). Trimming removed 0 bases from V and 4 bases from J, with 11 bases in between. This CDR3 spans 15 amino acids. The CDR3 loop reads CASSLGAGSGNTIYF. CDR3 bases: TGTGCCAGCAGCTTGGGGGCAGGGTCCGGAAACACCATATATTTT.

The genes are TRBV7-9 and TRBJ1-6, with 7 nucleotides matching TRBD1. V was pared by 3 bases and J by 7 bases, with 3 bases of the junction left unmatched. The CDR3 has 14 residues. Per the germline V gene, CDR1 is SEHNR and CDR2 is FQNEAQ (reference sequence). The CDR3 nucleotides read TGTGCCAGCAGCTTGACAGGGCGGAATTCACCCCTCCACTTT. Translating it yields CASSLTGRNSPLHF.

V usage is TRBV3-1 (or the pseudogene TRBV3-2) and J usage is TRBJ1-3; D ambiguous. With 2 bases removed from V and 0 bases from J, the gap between germline ends came to 8 bases. This CDR3 is 15 amino acids long. Germline V gene lookup returns CDR1 LGHDT and CDR2 YNNKEL (reference sequence). The CDR3 sequence: CASSQPGYSGNTIYF. Here the CDR3 DNA reads TGTGCCAGCAGCCAACCGGGATACTCTGGAAACACCATATATTTT.

This chain joins TRBV3-1 (or the pseudogene TRBV3-2) and TRBJ2-3; 8 bases are a match to TRBD2. The CDR3 is made up of 14 amino acids. The V gene's germline CDR1 is LGHDT and CDR2 YNNKEL (reference sequence). The junction had 12 bases not matched to a gene; V was cut back by 7 bases and J by 9 bases. CDR3 loop: CASTPRTSWGTQYF. Here the CDR3 DNA reads TGTGCCAGCACCCCCAGGACTAGCTGGGGGACGCAGTATTTT.

The V gene is TRBV5-4, the J gene TRBJ2-1; D is unclear. This CDR3 has 12 amino acids. Per the germline V gene, CDR1 is SGHNT and CDR2 is YYREEE (reference sequence). The germline V and J ends were trimmed by 0 bases and 5 bases, with 3 bases remaining between them. The CDR3 loop is CASSLGHNEQFF. CDR3 coding DNA: TGTGCCAGCAGCTTGGGGCACAATGAGCAGTTCTTC.

This chain uses TRBV5-6 with TRBJ2-1, with 10 bases fitting TRBD1. The CDR3 loop spans 15 amino acids. Germline lookup yields CDR1 SGHDT and CDR2 YYEEEE. V was pared by 0 bases and J by 7 bases, with 4 bases of the junction left unmatched. The CDR3 reads CASSLVGTGVNEQFF. For the CDR3, the DNA is TGTGCCAGCAGCTTGGTGGGGACAGGGGTTAATGAGCAGTTCTTC.

This clone was counted once. V is TRBV4-3 and J is TRBJ1-2; D might be TRBD1 (5 bases). The germline V gene encodes CDR1 LGHNA and CDR2 YSLEER. The CDR3 is 14 residues long. V dropped 0 bases and J dropped 5 bases, with 10 bases sitting between them. In nucleotides, the CDR3 is TGCGCCAGCAGCCAAGAGTGGGGCTCTTATGGCTACACCTTC. Translated, it gives CASSQEWGSYGYTF.

The rearrangement uses TRBV6-5 and TRBJ2-2, with 7 bases lining up with TRBD1. Germline assignment: CDR1 MNHEY and CDR2 SVGAGI. After removal of 6 bases from V and 5 bases from J, the junction contained 6 bases not matched to a gene. This CDR3 spans 14 amino acids. For the CDR3, the DNA is TGTGCCAGCAGGTCCGGACAGGCGACCGGGGAGCTGTTTTTT. It codes for CASRSGQATGELFF.

This clone was counted a single time. The chain combines TRBV5-1 with TRBJ1-1; perhaps TRBD1 as D (5 bases). The CDR3 totals 14 residues. The germline V gene has CDR1 SGHRS and CDR2 YFSETQ. V was trimmed by 2 bases and J by 5 bases, leaving 13 bases between them. CDR3 nucleotides: TGCGCCAGCAGCTTAGGCGGAGGGGATACTGAAGCTTTCTTT. This encodes CASSLGGGDTEAFF.

This chain uses TRBV5-4 with TRBJ1-2, with TRBD1 matching over 7 bases. In germline, CDR1 is SGHNT, CDR2 YYREEE (reference sequence). The CDR3 runs to 15 residues. The V gene end was trimmed by 7 bases and the J gene end by 4 bases; junction bases not matched to a gene: 13. In nucleotides, the CDR3 is TGTGCCAGCTCTGGGACAGAGAGAGGTTCCTATGGCTACACCTTC. Translation gives CASSGTERGSYGYTF.

The J gene is TRBJ1-2, the V gene TRBV15; 8 positions agree with TRBD1. The CDR3 covers 13 residues. The J segment lost 3 bases and the V segment lost 5 bases, leaving 2 bases of the junction unmatched. Per the germline V gene, CDR1 is LNHNV and CDR2 is YYDKDF (reference sequence). The CDR3 loop is CATSETGDYGYTF. DNA of the CDR3: TGTGCCACCAGCGAGACAGGGGACTATGGCTACACCTTC.

This clone was seen more than once but under ten times. The V gene is TRBV10-2, the J gene TRBJ2-1; 7 nucleotides agree with TRBD1. Germline lookup yields CDR1 WSHSY and CDR2 SAAADI. CDR3 size: 16 residues. J was trimmed by 2 bases and V by 3 bases; bases with no gene match: 7. The CDR3 region is CASSDIQGIAYNEQFF. The CDR3 bases are TGCGCCAGCAGTGATATACAGGGGATTGCCTACAATGAGCAGTTCTTC.

V is TRBV19 and J is TRBJ2-1; 7 nucleotides align to TRBD2. CDR3 length: 15 residues. Germline CDR1 reads LNHDA; CDR2 reads SQIVND (reference sequence). V lost 7 bases to trimming and J lost 5 bases; unmatched junction nucleotides: 11. The CDR3 DNA reads as TGTGCCAGTAAATGGGTGGCGGGGGACCACAATGAGCAGTTCTTC. Translated, it gives CASKWVAGDHNEQFF.

This chain joins TRBV5-6 and TRBJ1-2, with no clear D. The V end was cut by 1 base, the J end by 0 bases, with 4 bases between. The CDR3 sequence is 13 residues long. The germline V gene encodes CDR1 SGHDT and CDR2 YYEEEE. The CDR3 is CASSLTANYGYTF. The CDR3 bases are TGTGCCAGCAGCTTGACAGCTAACTATGGCTACACCTTC.

The chain joins TRBV5-4 to TRBJ1-1; no clear D. The V gene's germline CDR1 is SGHNT and CDR2 YYREEE (reference sequence). CDR3 length: 13 amino acids. The V and J ends lost 6 bases and 1 base respectively, with 10 bases between them. The CDR3 DNA is TGTGCCAGCACCACAGTGACGAACACTGAAGCTTTCTTT. It translates to CASTTVTNTEAFF.

The chain links TRBV5-6 to TRBJ1-6; D is perhaps TRBD1 (5 bases). Trimming removed 0 bases at V and 7 bases at J, with 11 bases between. The CDR3 runs 15 residues. The germline V gene has CDR1 SGHDT and CDR2 YYEEEE. In nucleotides, the CDR3 is TGTGCCAGCAGCTTGGGTAGGGGACTCAATTCACCCCTCCACTTT. Protein: CASSLGRGLNSPLHF.